The rows below give T cell receptor beta chains drawn from one sample of a study of cytomegalovirus exposure and HLA in healthy donors. Some clones are missing from TCRdb's copy, which holds only in-frame ones; the method was immunoSEQ multiplex PCR. The sample includes 100,000 or so clones, approximately 16% of them seen just once. The sequencing sample was made of PBMCs. Every receptor here comes from a female donor in good health and CMV-seronegative. Both conserved end residues are part of each CDR3.

J gene	V gene	CDR3 protein
TRBJ2-3	TRBV14	CASSPFTDTQYF
TRBJ2-5	TRBV7-9	CASSDSGLKETQYF
TRBJ2-1	TRBV5-1	CAICEREGYNEQFF
TRBJ2-3	TRBV5-1	CASSLDTSGVVDTQYF
TRBJ1-5	TRBV2	CASSIQGQPQHF
TRBJ2-5	TRBV2	CASGRGPETQYF
TRBJ2-5	TRBV7-6	CASSLVAGAKETQYF
TRBJ1-1	TRBV19	CASSLEGAMNTEAFF
TRBJ2-2	TRBV19	CASSIEGRGRPGELFF
TRBJ2-6	TRBV15	CATNSLAGGPGANVLTF
TRBJ2-1	TRBV27	CASTPLAGGPNEQFF
TRBJ1-1	TRBV25-1	CASSYGGEAFF
TRBJ2-7	TRBV7-8	CASSLDRDGFYEQYF
TRBJ2-2	TRBV4-3	CASSQFDRVDTGELFF
TRBJ2-7	TRBV4-1	CASSQRAPSETYEQYF